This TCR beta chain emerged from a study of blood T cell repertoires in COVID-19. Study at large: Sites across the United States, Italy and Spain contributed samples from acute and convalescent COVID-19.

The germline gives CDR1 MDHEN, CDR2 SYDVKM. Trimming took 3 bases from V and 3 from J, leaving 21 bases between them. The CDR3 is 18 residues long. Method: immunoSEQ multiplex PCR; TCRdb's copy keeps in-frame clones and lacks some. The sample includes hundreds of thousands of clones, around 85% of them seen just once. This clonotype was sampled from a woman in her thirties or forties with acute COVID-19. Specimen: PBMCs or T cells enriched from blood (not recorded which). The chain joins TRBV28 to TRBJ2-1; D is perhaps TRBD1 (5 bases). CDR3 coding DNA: TGTGCCAGCAGTTTTCCCCGTCAGGGTTCATCACTCTACAATGAGCAGTTCTTC. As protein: CASSFPRQGSSLYNEQFF.